This TCR beta chain was captured by sequencing in a study of T cell repertoires in cytomegalovirus infection. Study summary: The public TCR beta signatures pointed to both CMV infection and matching HLA type.

TCRdb independently ran MiXCR on the reads; one entry per CDR3 protein. There are 450,000 to 600,000 distinct CDR3 sequences in the sample; around 11% occur only once, and around 9.6% lies in the top ten. CDR1 is MNHNS and CDR2 is SASEGT in the germline V gene. The CDR3 spans 14 residues. V shed 2 bases and J shed 14 bases, with 21 bases lying between them. Study conclusions and caveats: CMV carriers with the relevant HLA were identified by cumulative public TCR beta family frequency. HLA-C-restricted CMV-specific TCR beta clonotypes were dominant in the ex vivo response.

This clonotype was detected many times. Its antigen is unknown. The TCR comes from a human donor in good health (CMV status not recorded). Some clones in this sample may be carry-over from other donors' samples. Sequencing was carried out using PBMCs. J is TRBJ1-2 and V is TRBV6-1; tentatively, D is TRBD1 (6 bases). The CDR3 spells CASSETNRDKRVTF. The CDR3 DNA reads as TGTGCCAGCAGTGAAACTAACAGGGACAAGCGGGTGACCTTC.